Detailed here is one T cell receptor beta chain. The CDR3 contains 16 residues. V shed 5 bases and J 5 bases; nucleotides not matched to a gene: 12. Germline CDR1 reads SGHVS; CDR2 reads FQNEAQ. This sample is drawn from a study of pediatric ulcerative colitis. Clones were sequenced by immunoSEQ multiplex PCR, and TCRdb holds only the in-frame ones, with some missing. The sample shows around 64,000 clones, 80% to 90% of them seen only once. No immunosuppressive drugs were given to ulcerative colitis patients before diagnostic colonoscopy. The source of this sequence is a boy between 10 and 17 years old with severe ulcerative colitis. Sequencing input: blood. This chain links TRBV7-8 with TRBJ2-7; 10 bases agree with TRBD2. CDR3 region: CASSTRTSGMVDEQYF. The CDR3 region has the DNA TGTGCCAGCAGCACCCGGACTAGCGGAATGGTGGACGAGCAGTACTTC.